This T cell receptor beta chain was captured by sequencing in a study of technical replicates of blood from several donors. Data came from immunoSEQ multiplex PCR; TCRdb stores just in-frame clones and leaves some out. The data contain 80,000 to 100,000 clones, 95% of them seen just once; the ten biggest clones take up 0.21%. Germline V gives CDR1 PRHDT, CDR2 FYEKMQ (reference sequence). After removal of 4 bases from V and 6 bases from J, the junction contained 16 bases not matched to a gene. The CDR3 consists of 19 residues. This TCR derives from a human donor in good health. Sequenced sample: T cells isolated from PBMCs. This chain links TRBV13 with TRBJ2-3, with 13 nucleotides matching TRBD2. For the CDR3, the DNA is TGTGCCAGCAGCTCAATAATCCGACTAGCGGGGGGCCAGGTTGATACGCAGTATTTT. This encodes CASSSIIRLAGGQVDTQYF.